The clone carrying this T cell receptor beta chain occurred many times. Its antigen is unknown. Attachment of unique molecular identifiers to individual cDNA molecules was performed. MiXCR, applied by TCRdb to the 5' RACE reads, yields one record per CDR3 protein. There are tens of thousands of distinct CDR3 sequences in the sample; approximately 11% occur only once, and about 12% lies in the top ten. The CDR3 consists of 15 residues. Germline-derived CDR1 and CDR2 are LGHNT and FRNRAP. The trim removed 6 bases at V and 1 base at J, leaving 5 bases unmatched. This specimen belongs to a study of early T cells in non-severe SARS-CoV-2 infection. Points from the study as a whole: VDJdb-based annotation leaned toward anti-spike CD8 responses and missed private and CD4 specificities.

Here the sequenced sample was whole blood, taken at baseline. The sequence came from an adult who was a healthcare worker with PCR-confirmed SARS-CoV-2 infection or an uninfected control (not recorded which). This chain uses TRBV12-5 with TRBJ2-1, with 8 bases lining up with TRBD1. Here the CDR3 DNA reads TGTGCTAGTGGCCTGACAGGGGAGTCCTACAATGAGCAGTTCTTC. Translating it yields CASGLTGESYNEQFF.